The TCR beta chain described here comes from a study of OX40 agonist ivuxolimab in advanced cancers. About the study: Of the participants, approximately 44% had some prior anti-PD-1, anti-PD-L1 or anti-CTLA-4 therapy, which was allowed.

J was trimmed by 3 bases and V by 0 bases; bases with no gene match: 6. CDR1 is SGHNT, CDR2 YYREEE, per germline (reference sequence). The CDR3 runs 16 residues. Study results and caveats: In the 0.1-3.0 mg/kg groups, partial responders showed among the lowest expansion.

Worth noting for this clone: Antigen specificity is unknown.

The protocol was immunoSEQ multiplex PCR, while the TCRdb copy is restricted to in-frame clones and leaves out a portion. The table records over 55,000 clones, 80% to 95% of them present only once. This sequence originates from an adult with an advanced solid tumor such as melanoma, head and neck, liver or kidney cancer. V and J are TRBV5-4 and TRBJ2-1; TRBD2 aligns across 7 bases. The sequences come from CD4+ or CD8+ T cells sorted from blood, collected in a trial of the OX40 agonist ivuxolimab. CDR3 loop: CASSLGSSGNYNEQFF. As DNA, the CDR3 is TGTGCCAGCAGCTTGGGGTCTAGCGGAAACTACAATGAGCAGTTCTTC. The full variable domain, its missing parts supplied by reference TRBV5-4 and TRBJ2-1, is ETGVTQSPTHLIKTRGQQVTLRCSSQSGHNTVSWYQQALGQGPQFIFQYYREEENGRGNFPPRFSGLQFPNYSSELNVNALELDDSALYLCASSLGSSGNYNEQFFGPGTRLTVL.